One T cell receptor beta chain is described in this entry. There is no known antigen for this receptor. No base quality information exists; no much larger clone differs at one position. The germline V and J ends show losses of 4 bases and 5 bases respectively, and no gene match explains 7 bases of the junction. The CDR3 numbers 15 residues from cysteine through phenylalanine. Here the CDR3 DNA is all that survives: 45 bases in frame from base 1. CDR1 and CDR2, looked up from the germline V gene, are SGHRS and YFSETQ. The sample comes from a study of radiotherapy plus CTLA-4 blockade in lung cancer (dated by TCRdb to the late 2010s). Regarding the complete study: Objective responses occurred in about 19% of enrolled patients, and about 33% achieved disease control.

Here is what the overall study found, with its caveats: TCR clones derived from tumors expanded in peripheral blood after treatment with radiotherapy and ipilimumab. The strongest predictors of response were reported to be early dynamic shifts in blood T cell clones along with a rise in serum interferon-beta following radiation.

The library was prepared using the immunoSEQ multiplex PCR assay. TCRdb limited this immuneACCESS table to in-frame rearrangements with V and J called. A share of clones is missing; checked studies link under half to unresolved V genes, and the rest is unexplained. The sample table holds some 98,000 clones, of which 80% to 85% were seen once. The ten most abundant clones make up approximately 3.4% of the sample. Focal radiation therapy combined with CTLA-4 blockade (ipilimumab) was tested in patients with chemo-refractory metastatic non-small-cell lung cancer. This specimen was peripheral blood, taken from a patient treated with radiotherapy plus ipilimumab. This clonotype originated in a human donor with non-small cell lung cancer who had a partial response to radiotherapy plus ipilimumab. The V gene is TRBV5-1 and the J gene is TRBJ2-3; 10 central bases correspond to TRBD2. The CDR3 corresponds to CASSQGTSEGDTQYF. In nucleotide form, the sequence is TGCGCCAGCAGCCAAGGGACTAGCGAGGGAGATACGCAGTATTTT.